The 4 T cell receptor beta chains given below trace back to one sample, sequenced in a study of regulatory T cells in long-lasting Graves disease. With iRepertoire HTBI primers and Arm-PCR of CDR3 regions, TCR beta libraries were built. Using its own MiXCR run on the multiplex PCR reads, TCRdb lists one record per CDR3 protein. The data contain about 400,000 distinct CDR3 sequences, around 20% of them singletons. Specified time point: persistent/refractory GD, antithyroid drugs over 5 years with positive TRAb. Preparation of the TCR library used RNA extracted from PBMCs. Sequenced material: peripheral blood mononuclear cells (PBMCs), taken when the disease was refractory, from a patient treated with antithyroid drugs. The source is a female donor with Graves disease.

This clonotype was counted between two and nine times. With a much larger clone just one base away, this may be a read error. This likely comes from a read error, as the CDR3 has no conserved phenylalanine or tryptophan at its end. This chain joins TRBV28 and TRBJ1-2; possibly TRBD1 for D (5 bases). Germline CDR1 reads MDHEN; CDR2 reads SYDVKM. The CDR3 runs 12 residues. Trimming shortened V by 6 bases and J by 5 bases, and 10 bases separated the two germline ends. The CDR3 here is CASSPRDYGYTL. DNA of the CDR3: TGTGCCAGCAGCCCCAGGGATTATGGCTACACCCTC.

V gene TRBV7-2 combines with J gene TRBJ2-1, with D perhaps assigned TRBD1 or TRBD2 (5 bases each). This CDR3 is 15 amino acids long. Trimming removed 5 bases at V and 1 base at J, with 12 bases between. The germline gives CDR1 SGHTA, CDR2 FQGNSA. CDR3 protein: CASSRGTISYNEQFF. DNA of the CDR3: TGTGCCAGCAGCCGTGGGACGATTTCCTACAATGAGCAGTTCTTC.

The CDR3 here is CASSFSVGIQETQYF. For the CDR3, the DNA is TGTGCCAGCAGCTTCTCCGTTGGGATCCAAGAGACCCAGTACTTC. The V and J genes are TRBV7-8 and TRBJ2-5; D ambiguous. Germline loops: CDR1 SGHVS, CDR2 FQNEAQ. This CDR3 is built from 15 residues. V dropped 3 bases and J dropped 1 base, with 12 bases sitting between them.

This clonotype was seen only a few times. The rearrangement joins TRBV6-1 to TRBJ1-2, with TRBD1 matching 7 bases. The germline CDR1 and CDR2 sequences are MNHNS and SASEGT. The CDR3 is 14 amino acids. Unmatched junction bases numbered 10, after V lost 6 bases and J lost 6 bases. CDR3 bases: TGTGCCAGCAGCACCGGGACAGTTGTCAATGGCTACACCTTC. Translated, it gives CASSTGTVVNGYTF.